This TCR beta chain originates from a study of shared clonotypes between healthy human individuals. Whole-study findings and limits: Approximately 5% of naive CD4 clonotypes were shared across a handful of donors.

Naive CD8 cells, CD45RO-negative and positively selected for CCR7, excluded terminally differentiated effector memory CD45RA+ cells. V lost 2 bases and J 8 bases, leaving 10 bases between the germline ends. The CDR3 contains 13 residues. Germline assignment: CDR1 MDHEN and CDR2 SYDVKM. Sorted-subset replicate PCRs used 150 to 250 ng of genomic DNA. This amount corresponded to approximately 30,000 T cell genomes. Libraries were prepared by immunoSEQ multiplex PCR; TCRdb keeps only in-frame clonotypes and omits some of them. The sample consists of approximately 650,000 clones, 95% to 96% of them appearing once. Worth noting for this clone: The antigen remains undetermined.

This TCR derives from a woman aged 25-40 years in good health. The sequencing sample was made of naive CD8+ T cells sorted from blood. The J gene is TRBJ1-5, the V gene TRBV28; D call uncertain. The CDR3 loop is CASSLNSGEPQHF. The CDR3 coding sequence is TGTGCCAGCAGTTTAAACAGCGGAGAGCCCCAGCATTTT.